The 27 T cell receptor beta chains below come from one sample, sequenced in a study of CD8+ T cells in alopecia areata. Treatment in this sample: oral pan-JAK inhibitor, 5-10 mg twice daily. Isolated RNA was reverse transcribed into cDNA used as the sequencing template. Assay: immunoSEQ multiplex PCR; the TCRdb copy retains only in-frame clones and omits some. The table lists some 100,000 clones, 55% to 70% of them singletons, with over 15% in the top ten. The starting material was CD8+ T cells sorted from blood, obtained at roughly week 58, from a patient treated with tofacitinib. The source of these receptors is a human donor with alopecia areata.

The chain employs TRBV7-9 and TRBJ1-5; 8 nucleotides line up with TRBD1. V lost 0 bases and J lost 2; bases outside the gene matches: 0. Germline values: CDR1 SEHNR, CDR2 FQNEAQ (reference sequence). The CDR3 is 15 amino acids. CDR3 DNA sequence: TGTGCCAGCAGCTTAGCGGGACAGGGCAATCAGCCCCAGCATTTT. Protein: CASSLAGQGNQPQHF.

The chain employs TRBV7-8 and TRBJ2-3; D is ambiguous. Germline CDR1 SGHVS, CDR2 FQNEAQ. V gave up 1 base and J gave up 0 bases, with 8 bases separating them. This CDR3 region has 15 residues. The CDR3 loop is CASSLDRTSTDTQYF. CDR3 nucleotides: TGTGCCAGCAGCTTAGACAGAACAAGCACAGATACGCAGTATTTT.

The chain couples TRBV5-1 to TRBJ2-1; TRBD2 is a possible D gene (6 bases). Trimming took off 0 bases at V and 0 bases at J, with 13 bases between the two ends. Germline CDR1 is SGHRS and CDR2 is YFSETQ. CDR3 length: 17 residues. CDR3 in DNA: TGCGCCAGCAGCTTGGCGGGGTTCGGGAGCTCCTACAATGAGCAGTTCTTC. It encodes CASSLAGFGSSYNEQFF. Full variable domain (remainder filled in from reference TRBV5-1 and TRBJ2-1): KAGVTQTPRYLIKTRGQQVTLSCSPISGHRSVSWYQQTPGQGLQFLFEYFSETQRNKGNFPGRFSGRQFSNSRSEMNVSTLELGDSALYLCASSLAGFGSSYNEQFFGPGTRLTVL.

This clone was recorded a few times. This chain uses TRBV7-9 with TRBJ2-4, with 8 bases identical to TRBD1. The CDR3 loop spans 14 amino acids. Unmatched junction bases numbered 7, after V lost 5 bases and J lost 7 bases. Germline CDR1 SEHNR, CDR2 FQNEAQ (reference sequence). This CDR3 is CASSTPDRENIQYF. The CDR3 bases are TGTGCCAGCAGCACCCCGGACAGGGAGAACATTCAGTACTTC.

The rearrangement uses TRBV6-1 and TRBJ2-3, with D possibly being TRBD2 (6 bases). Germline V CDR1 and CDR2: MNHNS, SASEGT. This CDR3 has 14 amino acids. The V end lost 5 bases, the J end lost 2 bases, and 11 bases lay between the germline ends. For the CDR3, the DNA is TGTGCCAGCAGTCACGGACTAACCACAGATACGCAGTATTTT. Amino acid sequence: CASSHGLTTDTQYF.

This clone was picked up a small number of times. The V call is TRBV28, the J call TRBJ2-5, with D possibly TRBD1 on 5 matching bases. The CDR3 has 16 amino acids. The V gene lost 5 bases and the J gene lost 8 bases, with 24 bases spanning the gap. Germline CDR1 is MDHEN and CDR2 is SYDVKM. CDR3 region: CASSPLTLGAKYTQYF. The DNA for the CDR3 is TGTGCCAGCAGTCCTTTGACGCTAGGGGCTAAATATACCCAGTACTTC.

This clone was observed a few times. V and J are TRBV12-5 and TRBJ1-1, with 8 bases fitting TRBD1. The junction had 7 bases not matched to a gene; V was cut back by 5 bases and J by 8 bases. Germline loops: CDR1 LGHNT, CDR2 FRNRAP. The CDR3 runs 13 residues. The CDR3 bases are TGTGCTAGTGGTCCCCGGACAGGGCCAGAAGCTTTCTTT. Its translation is CASGPRTGPEAFF.

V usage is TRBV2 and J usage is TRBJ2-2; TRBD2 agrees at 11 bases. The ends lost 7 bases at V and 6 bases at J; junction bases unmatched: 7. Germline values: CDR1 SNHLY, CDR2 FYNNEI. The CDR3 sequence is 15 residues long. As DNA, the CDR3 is TGTGCCAGCAAGCTATTAGCGGGGGGGCCCGGGGAGCTGTTTTTT. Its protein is CASKLLAGGPGELFF.

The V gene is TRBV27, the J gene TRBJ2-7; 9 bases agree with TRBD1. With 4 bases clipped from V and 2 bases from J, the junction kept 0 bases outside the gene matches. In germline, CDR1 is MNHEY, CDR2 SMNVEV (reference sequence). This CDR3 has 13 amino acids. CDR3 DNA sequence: TGTGCCAGCAGTTACAGGGGGCCCTACGAGCAGTACTTC. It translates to CASSYRGPYEQYF.

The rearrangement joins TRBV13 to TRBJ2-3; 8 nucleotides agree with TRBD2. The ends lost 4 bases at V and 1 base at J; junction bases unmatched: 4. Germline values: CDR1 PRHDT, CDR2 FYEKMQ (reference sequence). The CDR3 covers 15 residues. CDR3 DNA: TGTGCCAGCAGCTCGGGACTAGTTCGCACAGATACGCAGTATTTT. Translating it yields CASSSGLVRTDTQYF.

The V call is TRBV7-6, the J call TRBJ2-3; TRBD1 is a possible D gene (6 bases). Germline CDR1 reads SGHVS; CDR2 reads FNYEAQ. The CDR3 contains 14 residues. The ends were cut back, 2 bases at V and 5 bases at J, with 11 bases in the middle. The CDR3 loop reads CASSLRSGVDTQYF. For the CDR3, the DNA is TGTGCCAGCAGCTTACGGTCAGGGGTAGATACGCAGTATTTT.

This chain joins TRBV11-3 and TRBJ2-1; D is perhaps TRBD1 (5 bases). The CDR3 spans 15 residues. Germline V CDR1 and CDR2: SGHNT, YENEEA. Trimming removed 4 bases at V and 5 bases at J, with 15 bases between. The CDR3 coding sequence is TGTGCCAGCAGCTCCGTAGGGGCATTTAACAATGAGCAGTTCTTC. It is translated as CASSSVGAFNNEQFF.

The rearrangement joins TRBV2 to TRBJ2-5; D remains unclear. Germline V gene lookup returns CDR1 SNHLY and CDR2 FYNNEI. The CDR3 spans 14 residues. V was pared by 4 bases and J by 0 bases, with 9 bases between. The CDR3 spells CASSGYGDQETQYF. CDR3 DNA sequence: TGTGCCAGCAGTGGGTATGGGGACCAAGAGACCCAGTACTTC.

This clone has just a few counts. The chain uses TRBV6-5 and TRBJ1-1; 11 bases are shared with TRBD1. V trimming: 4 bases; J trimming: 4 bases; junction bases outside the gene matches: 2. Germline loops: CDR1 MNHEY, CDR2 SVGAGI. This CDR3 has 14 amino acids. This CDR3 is CASSFGTGGTEAFF. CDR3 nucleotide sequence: TGTGCCAGCAGTTTCGGGACAGGGGGCACTGAAGCTTTCTTT.

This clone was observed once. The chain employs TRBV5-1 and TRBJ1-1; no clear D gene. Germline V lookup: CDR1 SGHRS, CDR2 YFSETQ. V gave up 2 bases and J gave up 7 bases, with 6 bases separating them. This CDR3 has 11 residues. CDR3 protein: CASSFRGEAFF. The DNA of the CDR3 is TGCGCCAGCAGCTTCCGGGGTGAAGCTTTCTTT.

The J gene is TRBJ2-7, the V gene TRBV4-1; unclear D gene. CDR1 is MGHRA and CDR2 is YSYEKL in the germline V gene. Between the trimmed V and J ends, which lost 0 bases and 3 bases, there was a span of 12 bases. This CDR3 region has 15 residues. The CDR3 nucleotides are TGCGCCAGCAGCCAAGATGGGTCGGGTCTCTACGAGCAGTACTTC. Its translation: CASSQDGSGLYEQYF.

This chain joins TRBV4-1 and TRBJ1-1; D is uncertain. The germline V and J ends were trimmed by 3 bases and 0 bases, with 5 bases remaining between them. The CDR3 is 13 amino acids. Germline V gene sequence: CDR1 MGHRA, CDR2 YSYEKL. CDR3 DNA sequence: TGCGCCAGCAGCCAGTCTCTGAACACTGAAGCTTTCTTT. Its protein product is CASSQSLNTEAFF.

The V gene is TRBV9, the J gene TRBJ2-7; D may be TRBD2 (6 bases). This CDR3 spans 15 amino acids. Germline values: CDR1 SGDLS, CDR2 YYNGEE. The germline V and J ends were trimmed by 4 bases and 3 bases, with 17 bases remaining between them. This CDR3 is CASSSRDLGGYEQYF. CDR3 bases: TGTGCCAGCAGCAGCAGAGATCTCGGGGGCTACGAGCAGTACTTC.

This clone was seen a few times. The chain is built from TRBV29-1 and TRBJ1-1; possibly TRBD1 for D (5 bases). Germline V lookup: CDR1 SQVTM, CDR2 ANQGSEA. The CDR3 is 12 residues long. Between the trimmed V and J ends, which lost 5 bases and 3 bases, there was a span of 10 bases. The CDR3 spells CSVSRDHTEAFF. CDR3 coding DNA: TGCAGCGTTAGCCGGGACCACACTGAAGCTTTCTTT.

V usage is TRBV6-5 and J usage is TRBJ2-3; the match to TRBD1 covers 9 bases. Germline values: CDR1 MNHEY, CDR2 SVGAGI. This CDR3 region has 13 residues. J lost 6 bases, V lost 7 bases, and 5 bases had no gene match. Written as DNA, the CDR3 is TGTGCCAGCACCCCGACAGGGGGTGATACGCAGTATTTT. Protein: CASTPTGGDTQYF.

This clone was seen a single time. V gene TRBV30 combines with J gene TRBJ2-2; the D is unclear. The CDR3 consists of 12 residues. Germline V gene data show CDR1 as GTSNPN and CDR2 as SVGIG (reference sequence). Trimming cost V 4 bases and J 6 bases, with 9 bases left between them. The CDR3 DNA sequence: TGTGCCTGGAATAGGGTATCCGGGGAGCTGTTTTTT. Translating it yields CAWNRVSGELFF.

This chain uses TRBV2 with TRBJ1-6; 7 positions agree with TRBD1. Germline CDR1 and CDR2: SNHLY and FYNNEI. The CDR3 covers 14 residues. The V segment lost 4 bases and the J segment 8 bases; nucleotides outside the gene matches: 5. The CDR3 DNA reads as TGTGCCAGCAGTGCAGAGGGGGCGGATTCACCCCTCCACTTT. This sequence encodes CASSAEGADSPLHF.

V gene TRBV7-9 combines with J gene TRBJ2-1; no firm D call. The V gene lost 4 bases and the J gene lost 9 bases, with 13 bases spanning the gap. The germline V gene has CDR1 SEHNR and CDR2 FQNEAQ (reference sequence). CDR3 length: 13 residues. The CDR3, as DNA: TGTGCCAGCAGCTCCCCCTGGAGTTCTGAGCAGTTCTTC. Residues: CASSSPWSSEQFF.

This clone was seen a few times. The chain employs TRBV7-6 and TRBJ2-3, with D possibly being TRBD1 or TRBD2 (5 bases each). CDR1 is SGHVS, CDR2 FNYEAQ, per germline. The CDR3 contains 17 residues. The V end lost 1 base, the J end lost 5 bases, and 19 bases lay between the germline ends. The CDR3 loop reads CASSLVRPGPRGDTQYF. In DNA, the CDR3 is TGTGCCAGCAGCTTAGTTAGACCGGGGCCCCGGGGAGATACGCAGTATTTT. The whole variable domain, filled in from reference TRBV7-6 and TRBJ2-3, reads GAGVSQSPRYKVTKRGQDVALRCDPISGHVSLYWYRQALGQGPEFLTYFNYEAQQDKSGLPNDRFSAERPEGSISTLTIQRTEQRDSAMYRCASSLVRPGPRGDTQYFGPGTRLTVL.

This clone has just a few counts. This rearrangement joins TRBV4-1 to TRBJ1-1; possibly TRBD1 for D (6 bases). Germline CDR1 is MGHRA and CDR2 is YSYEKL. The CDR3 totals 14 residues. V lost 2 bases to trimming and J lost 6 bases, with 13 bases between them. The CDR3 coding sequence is TGCGCCAGCAGCCAAAAGGGGGGACAATCTGAAGCTTTCTTT. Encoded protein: CASSQKGGQSEAFF.

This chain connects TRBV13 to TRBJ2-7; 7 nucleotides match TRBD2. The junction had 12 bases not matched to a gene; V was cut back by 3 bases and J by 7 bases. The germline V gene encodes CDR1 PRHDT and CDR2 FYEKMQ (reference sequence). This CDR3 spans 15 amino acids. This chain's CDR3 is CASSLGGAGLREQYF. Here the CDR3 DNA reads TGTGCCAGCAGCTTGGGAGGAGCGGGACTACGGGAGCAGTACTTC.

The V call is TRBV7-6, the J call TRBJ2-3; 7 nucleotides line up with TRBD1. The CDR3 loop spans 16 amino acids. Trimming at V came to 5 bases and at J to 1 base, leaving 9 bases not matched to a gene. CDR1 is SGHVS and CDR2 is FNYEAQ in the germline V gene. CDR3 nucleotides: TGTGCCAGCAGCGACTACACAGGGGTCCGCACAGATACGCAGTATTTT. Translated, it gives CASSDYTGVRTDTQYF.